This T cell receptor beta chain was sequenced in a study of blood T cell repertoires in COVID-19. Study information: PBMCs, B-cell-depleted T cells, or T cells were the source of the cDNA or gDNA that made up the material.

Followed over time, Seattle patients had been enrolled while infection was active. From germline, CDR1 is GTSNPN and CDR2 SVGIG (reference sequence). V shed 1 base and J shed 8 bases, with 11 bases lying between them. The CDR3 runs 13 residues. By sample fraction, this clone is medium-sized. Libraries were prepared by immunoSEQ multiplex PCR; TCRdb keeps only in-frame clonotypes and omits some of them. This sample has around 130,000 clones; about 87% occur once, and the top ten carry more than 2.5%. The receptor comes from a human donor with COVID-19, enrolled during active disease. The donor label of this sample is uncertain. The gene calls are TRBV30 and TRBJ1-4; D is undetermined. Sequencing input: peripheral blood. As DNA, the CDR3 is TGTGCCTGGAGTGATGGAGGAGGGGAAAAACTGTTTTTT. It yields the protein CAWSDGGGEKLFF.